This TCR beta chain emerged from a study of control samples from healthy donors and cancer patients. This CDR3 spans 14 amino acids. V lost 1 base and J 3 bases, leaving 7 bases between the germline ends. Germline-derived CDR1 and CDR2 are LNHNV and YYDKDF (reference sequence). This table comes from immunoSEQ multiplex PCR, and its TCRdb copy is limited to in-frame clones, with some not included. The sample has over 100,000 clones; 80% to 95% are singletons. The chain joins TRBV15 to TRBJ1-3; possible D gene TRBD1, 5 bases. This clonotype was sampled from a man aged 35 to 55 in good health. Sequenced: blood. The CDR3 is CATSRGQIGNTIYF. CDR3 in DNA: TGTGCCACCAGCAGAGGACAGATTGGAAACACCATATATTTT.